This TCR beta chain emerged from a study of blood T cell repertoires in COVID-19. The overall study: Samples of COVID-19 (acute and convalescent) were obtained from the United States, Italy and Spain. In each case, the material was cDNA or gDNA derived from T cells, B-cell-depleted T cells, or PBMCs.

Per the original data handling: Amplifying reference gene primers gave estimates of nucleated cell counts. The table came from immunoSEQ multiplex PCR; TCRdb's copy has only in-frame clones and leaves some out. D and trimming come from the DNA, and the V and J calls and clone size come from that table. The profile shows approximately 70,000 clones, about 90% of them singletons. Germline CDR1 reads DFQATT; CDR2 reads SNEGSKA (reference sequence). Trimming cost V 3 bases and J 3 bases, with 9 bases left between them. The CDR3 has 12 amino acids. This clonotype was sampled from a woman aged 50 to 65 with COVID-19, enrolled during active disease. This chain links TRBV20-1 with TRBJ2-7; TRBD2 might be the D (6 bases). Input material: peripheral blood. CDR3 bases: TGCAGTGCTAGTAGGACTAACTACGAGCAGTACTTC. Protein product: CSASRTNYEQYF.